This T cell receptor beta chain derives from a study of Graves' ophthalmopathy and Graves' hyperthyroidism. Overall study results and limits: Most expanded clonotypes in thyroid above 0.001 frequency also showed up in blood.

Ineligible for inclusion were patients with other autoimmune diseases, uncontrolled infections, pregnancy or lactation. Diagnosis relied on clinical symptoms, serum thyroxine, TRAb, thyroid ultrasound and orbital computed tomography. The authors isolated PBMCs from around 10 ml of fresh peripheral blood. The table lists this clonotype with many counts. Antigen: not known. TCR beta CDR3 regions were amplified from RNA transcripts. First-round RT-PCR relied on HTBI primers, and a second-round multiplex PCR came next. A single record per CDR3 protein comes from TCRdb applying MiXCR to the multiplex PCR reads. The sample has about 400,000 distinct CDR3 sequences, approximately 20% seen once. Input material: peripheral blood. The TCR was taken from a woman aged 18-35 years with Graves' ophthalmopathy.

This CDR3 is CASVLAGIQETQYF. CDR3 coding DNA: TGTGCCAGCGTACTAGCGGGGATACAAGAGACCCAGTACTTC. V is TRBV6-5 and J is TRBJ2-5, with 10 bases that match TRBD2. Germline lookup yields CDR1 MNHEY and CDR2 SVGAGI. V dropped 8 bases and J dropped 2; count of bases not matched to a gene: 5. The CDR3 runs 14 residues.